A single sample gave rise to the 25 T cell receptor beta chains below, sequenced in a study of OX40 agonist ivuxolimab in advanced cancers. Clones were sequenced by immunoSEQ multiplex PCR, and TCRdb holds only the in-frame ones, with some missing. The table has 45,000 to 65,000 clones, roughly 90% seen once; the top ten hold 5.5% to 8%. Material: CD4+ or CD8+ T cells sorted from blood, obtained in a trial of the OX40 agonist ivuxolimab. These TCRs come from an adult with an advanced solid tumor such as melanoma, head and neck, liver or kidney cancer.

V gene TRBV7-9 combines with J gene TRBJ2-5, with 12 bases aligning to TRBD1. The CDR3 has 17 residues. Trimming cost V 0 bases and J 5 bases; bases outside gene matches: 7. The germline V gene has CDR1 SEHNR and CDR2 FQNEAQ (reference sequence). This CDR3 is CASSLAWDRGPRETQYF. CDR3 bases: TGTGCCAGCAGCTTAGCTTGGGACAGGGGGCCGAGGGAGACCCAGTACTTC.

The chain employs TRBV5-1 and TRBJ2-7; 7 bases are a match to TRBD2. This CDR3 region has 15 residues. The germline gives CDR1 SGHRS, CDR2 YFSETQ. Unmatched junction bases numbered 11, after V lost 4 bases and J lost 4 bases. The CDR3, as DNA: TGCGCCAGCAGCCCGACTAGCCCTCCGAGGTACGAGCAGTACTTC. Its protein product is CASSPTSPPRYEQYF.

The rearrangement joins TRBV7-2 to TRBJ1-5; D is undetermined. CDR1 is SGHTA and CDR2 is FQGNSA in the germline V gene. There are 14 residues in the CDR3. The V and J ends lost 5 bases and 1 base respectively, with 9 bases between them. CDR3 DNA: TGTGCCAGCAGCCCCCAAAGGAGCAATCAGCCCCAGCATTTT. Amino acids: CASSPQRSNQPQHF.

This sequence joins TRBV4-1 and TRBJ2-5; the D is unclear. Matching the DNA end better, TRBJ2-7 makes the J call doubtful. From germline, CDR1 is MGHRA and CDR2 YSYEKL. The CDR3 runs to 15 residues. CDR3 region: CASSQDVTGSYEQYF. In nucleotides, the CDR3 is TGCGCCAGCAGCCAAGATGTGACGGGTTCCTACGAGCAGTACTTC.

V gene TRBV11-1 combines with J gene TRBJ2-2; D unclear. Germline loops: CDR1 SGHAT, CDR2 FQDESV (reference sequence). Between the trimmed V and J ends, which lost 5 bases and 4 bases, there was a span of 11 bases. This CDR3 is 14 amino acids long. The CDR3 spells CASSQVDLTGELFF. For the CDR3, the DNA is TGTGCCAGCAGCCAAGTGGACCTCACCGGGGAGCTGTTTTTT.

The CDR3 nucleotides read TGTGCCAGCAGTGACTCAGCGCGGAATGAGCAGTTCTTC. This gives the protein CASSDSARNEQFF. V gene TRBV6-4 combines with J gene TRBJ2-1; D gene unclear. The germline gives CDR1 MRHNA, CDR2 SNTAGT. V was cut by 0 bases and J by 7 bases, with 7 bases left in between. The CDR3 covers 13 residues.

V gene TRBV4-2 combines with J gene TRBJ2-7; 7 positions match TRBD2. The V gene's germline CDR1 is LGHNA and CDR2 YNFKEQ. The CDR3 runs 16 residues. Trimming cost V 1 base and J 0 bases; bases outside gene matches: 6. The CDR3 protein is CASSQGTSEPSYEQYF. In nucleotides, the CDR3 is TGTGCCAGCAGCCAAGGTACTAGCGAGCCCTCCTACGAGCAGTACTTC.

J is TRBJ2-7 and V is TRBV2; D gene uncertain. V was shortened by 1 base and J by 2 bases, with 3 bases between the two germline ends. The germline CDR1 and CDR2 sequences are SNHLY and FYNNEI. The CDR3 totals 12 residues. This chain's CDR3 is CASSEGPYEQYF. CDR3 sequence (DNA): TGTGCCAGCAGTGAAGGGCCCTACGAGCAGTACTTC.

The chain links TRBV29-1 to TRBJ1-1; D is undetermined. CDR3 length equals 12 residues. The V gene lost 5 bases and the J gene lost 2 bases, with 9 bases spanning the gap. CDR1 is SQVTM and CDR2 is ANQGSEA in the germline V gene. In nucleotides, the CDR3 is TGCAGCGTTAAACGGACCAACACTGAAGCTTTCTTT. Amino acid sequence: CSVKRTNTEAFF.

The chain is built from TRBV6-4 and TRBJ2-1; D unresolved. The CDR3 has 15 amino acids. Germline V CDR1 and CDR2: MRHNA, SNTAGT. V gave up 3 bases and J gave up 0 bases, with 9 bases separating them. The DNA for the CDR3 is TGTGCCAGCAGTGAAGGGCTAAGCTCCTACAATGAGCAGTTCTTC. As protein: CASSEGLSSYNEQFF.

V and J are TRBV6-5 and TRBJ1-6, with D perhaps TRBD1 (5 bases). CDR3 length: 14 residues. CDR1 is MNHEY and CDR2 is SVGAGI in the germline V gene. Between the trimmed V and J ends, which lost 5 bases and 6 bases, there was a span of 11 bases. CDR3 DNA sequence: TGTGCCAGCAGTCGACAGATTGGTAATTCACCCCTCCACTTT. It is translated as CASSRQIGNSPLHF.

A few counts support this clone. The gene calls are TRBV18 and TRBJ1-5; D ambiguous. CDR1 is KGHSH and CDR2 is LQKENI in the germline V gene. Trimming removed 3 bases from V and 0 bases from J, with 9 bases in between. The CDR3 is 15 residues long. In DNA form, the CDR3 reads TGTGCCAGCTCACCCGGACGGGATAGCAATCAGCCCCAGCATTTT. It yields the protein CASSPGRDSNQPQHF.

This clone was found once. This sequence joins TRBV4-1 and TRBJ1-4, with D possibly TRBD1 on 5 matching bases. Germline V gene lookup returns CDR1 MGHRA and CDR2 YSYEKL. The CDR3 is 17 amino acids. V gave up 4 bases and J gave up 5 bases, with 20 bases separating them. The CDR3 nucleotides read TGCGCCAGCAGCCTGAGATCTGACAGTCAAAGGAATGAAAAACTGTTTTTT. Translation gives CASSLRSDSQRNEKLFF.

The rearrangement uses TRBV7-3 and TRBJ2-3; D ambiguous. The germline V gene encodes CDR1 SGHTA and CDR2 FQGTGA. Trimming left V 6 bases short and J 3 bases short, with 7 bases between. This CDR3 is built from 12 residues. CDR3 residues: CASSGATDTQYF. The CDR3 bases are TGTGCCAGCAGTGGCGCGACAGATACGCAGTATTTT.

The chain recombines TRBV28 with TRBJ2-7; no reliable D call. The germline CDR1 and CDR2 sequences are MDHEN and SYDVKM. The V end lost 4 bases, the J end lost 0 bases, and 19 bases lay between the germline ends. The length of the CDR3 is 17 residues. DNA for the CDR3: TGTGCCAGCAGTTCCCCTCTCAAATGGCAGGTCTCCTACGAGCAGTACTTC. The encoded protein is CASSSPLKWQVSYEQYF.

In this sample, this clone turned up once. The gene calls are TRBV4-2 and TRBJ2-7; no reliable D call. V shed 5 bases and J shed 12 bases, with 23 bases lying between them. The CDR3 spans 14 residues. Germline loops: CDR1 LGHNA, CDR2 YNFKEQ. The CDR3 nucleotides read TGTGCCAGCAGCACAAAGATTGGGGTGCATCCGCGGTACTTC. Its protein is CASSTKIGVHPRYF.

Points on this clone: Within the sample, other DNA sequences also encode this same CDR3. The chain's CDR3 is CSAGDRPAEAFF. Here the CDR3 DNA reads TGCAGCGCCGGGGACAGGCCGGCTGAAGCTTTCTTT. J is TRBJ1-1 and V is TRBV29-1; TRBD1 matches at 8 bases. With 7 bases clipped from V and 6 bases from J, the junction kept 7 bases outside the gene matches. Germline lookup yields CDR1 SQVTM and CDR2 ANQGSEA. The length of the CDR3 is 12 residues.

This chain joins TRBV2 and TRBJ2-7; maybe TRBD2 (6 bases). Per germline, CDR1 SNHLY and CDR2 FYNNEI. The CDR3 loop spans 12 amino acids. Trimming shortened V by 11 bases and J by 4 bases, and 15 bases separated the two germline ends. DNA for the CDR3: TGTGCCTGCACGGGACTCGCATACGAGCAGTACTTC. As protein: CACTGLAYEQYF.

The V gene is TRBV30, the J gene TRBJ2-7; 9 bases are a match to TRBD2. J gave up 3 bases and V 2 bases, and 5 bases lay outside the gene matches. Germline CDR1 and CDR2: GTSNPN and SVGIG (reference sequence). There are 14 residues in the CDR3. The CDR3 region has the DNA TGTGCCTGGAGTTTTTGGACTAGCGACTACGAGCAGTACTTC. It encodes CAWSFWTSDYEQYF.

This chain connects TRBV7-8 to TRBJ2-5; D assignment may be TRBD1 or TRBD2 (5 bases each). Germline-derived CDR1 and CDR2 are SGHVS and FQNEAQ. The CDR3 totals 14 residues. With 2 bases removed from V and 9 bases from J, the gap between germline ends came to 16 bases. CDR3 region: CASSLSGTVKSQYF. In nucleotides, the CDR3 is TGTGCCAGCAGCTTATCCGGGACGGTTAAGTCCCAGTACTTC.

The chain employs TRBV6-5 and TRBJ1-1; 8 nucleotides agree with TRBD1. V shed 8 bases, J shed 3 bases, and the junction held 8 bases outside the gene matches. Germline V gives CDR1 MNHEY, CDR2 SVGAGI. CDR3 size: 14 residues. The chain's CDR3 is CASGSGGLDTEAFF. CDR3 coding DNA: TGTGCCAGCGGATCAGGGGGCCTTGACACTGAAGCTTTCTTT.

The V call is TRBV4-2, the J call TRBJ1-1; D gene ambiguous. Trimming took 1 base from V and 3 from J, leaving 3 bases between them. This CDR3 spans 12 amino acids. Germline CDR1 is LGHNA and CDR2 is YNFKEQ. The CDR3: CASSQVDTEAFF. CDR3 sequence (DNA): TGTGCCAGCAGCCAAGTTGACACTGAAGCTTTCTTT.

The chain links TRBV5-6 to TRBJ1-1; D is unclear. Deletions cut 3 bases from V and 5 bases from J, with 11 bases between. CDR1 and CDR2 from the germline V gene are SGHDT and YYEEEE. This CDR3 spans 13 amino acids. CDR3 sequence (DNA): TGTGCCAGCAGCTCACGGGTGGGGACTGAAGCTTTCTTT. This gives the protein CASSSRVGTEAFF.

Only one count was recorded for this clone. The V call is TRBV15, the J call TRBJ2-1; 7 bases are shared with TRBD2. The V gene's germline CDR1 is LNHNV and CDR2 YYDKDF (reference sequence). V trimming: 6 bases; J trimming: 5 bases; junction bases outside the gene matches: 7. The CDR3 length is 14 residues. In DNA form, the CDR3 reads TGTGCCACCAGAAGAAGCGGGAAGCACAATGAGCAGTTCTTC. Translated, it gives CATRRSGKHNEQFF.

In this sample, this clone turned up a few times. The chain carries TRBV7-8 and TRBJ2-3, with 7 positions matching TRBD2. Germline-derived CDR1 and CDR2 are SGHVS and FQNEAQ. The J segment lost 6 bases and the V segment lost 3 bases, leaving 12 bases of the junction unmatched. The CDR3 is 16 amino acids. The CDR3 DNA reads TGTGCCAGCAGCTTTGGGGAGGGAGGCCGGGTGGATACGCAGTATTTT. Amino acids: CASSFGEGGRVDTQYF.